This T cell receptor beta chain was documented in a study of a mutant IDH1 vaccine in newly diagnosed glioma (dated by TCRdb to 2020 to 2022). General notes on the study: Eight vaccinations were administered to patients in weeks 1, 3, 5, 7, 11, 15, 19 and 23, corresponding to visits V03 through V10. Vaccination began 4-6 weeks after radiotherapy alone, or alongside temozolomide cycles in the chemotherapy-containing groups. Of the 30 or so patients who were treated, around 60% were male and approximately 40% were female, and the mean age was approximately 40 years. Before enrollment, most patients had been given radiochemotherapy with temozolomide as standard therapy, while the rest had received either radiotherapy alone or temozolomide alone. Peripheral blood was collected at six visits: V03 (baseline), V05, V07, V10, V12 and V13. For exploratory analyses, longitudinal TCRB deep sequencing was carried out in 25 treated patients wherever samples were available. Findings and caveats that apply to the study as a whole: The authors stated that sample limitations prevented analyses of patient blood samples from being reproduced. Availability determined which PBMC samples were chosen for TCRB deep sequencing. Changes in the top peripheral T cell clonotypes picked up by TCRB sequencing did not appear to be linked to pseudoprogression. Across multiple MHC alleles, vaccine-induced immune responses were seen in approximately 93% of patients.

The germline V gene sets CDR1 to SGHTA and CDR2 to FQGNSA. From its cysteine to its phenylalanine, the CDR3 spans 15 amino acids. Only CDR3 DNA is held: 45 bases, read in frame from base 1. V drops 1 base and J drops 5 bases, leaving 12 bases in between. Concerning this clone: Its antigen has not been determined. No base quality values were provided; no much bigger clone lies one nucleotide off.

Library construction relied on the immunoSEQ multiplex PCR assay. The hsTCRB Kit was used according to the manufacturer's protocol to amplify rearranged TCR beta chain sequences. TCRB libraries were sequenced on an Illumina MiSeq. Regarding the original processing steps: Demultiplexing, trimming and gene mapping were performed with the kit vendor's proprietary platform. TCRdb holds this immuneACCESS table with in-frame rearrangements only. Some clones are missing; in checked studies, unresolved V genes explain under half, and the rest has no known cause. For V, J and clone size, that table is used; D and trimming come from the DNA. The sample profile shows approximately 66,000 clones; about 80% of them were found once. The top ten clones comprise 10% to 15% of the sample. The sample's time point, from its label and the paper: week 23, last vaccination. Every vaccine dose consisted of 300 ug of a 20-mer mutant IDH1 peptide in Montanide, administered subcutaneously together with topical imiquimod. All donors had newly diagnosed IDH1-mutant astrocytomas of WHO grade 3 or 4 that showed loss of nuclear ATRX. The samples were drawn from NOA16, a multicentre, single-arm, open-label phase I trial in Germany that tested a mutant IDH1 peptide vaccine in humans for the first time. The DNeasy Blood and Tissue Kit was used to extract genomic DNA from EDTA blood for TCRB sequencing.

The sequences come from PBMCs, collected from a glioma patient whose treatment included an IDH1 peptide vaccine. This receptor chain uses TRBV7-2 and TRBJ2-1, and perhaps TRBD2 as D gene, on 6 matching bases. The sequence was collected from a man aged 18 to 30 with glioma. CDR3 reads: CASSLERDFNNEQFF. The nucleotides read TGTGCCAGCAGCTTAGAACGGGACTTCAACAATGAGCAGTTCTTC.